The table lists the clone carrying this TCR beta chain with a few counts. Its antigen remains unidentified. Other DNA variants within this sample encode the same CDR3. Treatment in this sample: oral pan-JAK inhibitor, 5-10 mg twice daily. Researchers gathered lesional scalp punch biopsies and peripheral blood from patients with alopecia areata. Germline V gene data show CDR1 as GTSNPN and CDR2 as SVGIG (reference sequence). Trimming stripped 3 bases from V and 5 bases from J, with 10 bases between. This CDR3 contains 12 residues. The sample comes from a study of CD8+ T cells in alopecia areata. Study results and limitations: In scalp and blood, many expanded lesional clones persisted during tofacitinib.

After isolation, RNA underwent reverse transcription to generate cDNA as the sequencing template. The method was immunoSEQ multiplex PCR; TCRdb's version includes in-frame clones alone and lacks a portion of them. The table records around 190,000 clones, 64% of them present only once. V and J are TRBV30 and TRBJ1-1; TRBD1 might be the D (6 bases). The TCR originated in a human donor with alopecia areata. Sample: CD4+ T cells sorted from blood, taken around week 49, from a patient treated with tofacitinib. As DNA, the CDR3 is TGTGCCTGGAGAGGGGGGGAAACTGAAGCTTTCTTT. Protein product: CAWRGGETEAFF. Based on the CDR3 plus reference TRBV30 and TRBJ1-1, the full variable domain is SQTIHQWPATLVQPVGSPLSLECTVEGTSNPNLYWYRQAAGRGLQLLFYSVGIGQISSEVPQNLSASRPQDRQFILSSKKLLLSDSGFYLCAWRGGETEAFFGQGTRLTVV.